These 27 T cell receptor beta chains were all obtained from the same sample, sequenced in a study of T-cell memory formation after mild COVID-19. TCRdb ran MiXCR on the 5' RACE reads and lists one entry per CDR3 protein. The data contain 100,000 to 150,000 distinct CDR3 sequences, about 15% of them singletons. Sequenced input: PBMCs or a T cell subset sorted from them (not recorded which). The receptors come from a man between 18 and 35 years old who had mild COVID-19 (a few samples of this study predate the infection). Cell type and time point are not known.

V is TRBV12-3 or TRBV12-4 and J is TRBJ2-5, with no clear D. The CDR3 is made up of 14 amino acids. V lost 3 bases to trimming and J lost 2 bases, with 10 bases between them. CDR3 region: CASSLVIPQETQYF. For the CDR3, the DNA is TGTGCCAGCAGTTTGGTAATCCCTCAAGAGACCCAGTACTTC.

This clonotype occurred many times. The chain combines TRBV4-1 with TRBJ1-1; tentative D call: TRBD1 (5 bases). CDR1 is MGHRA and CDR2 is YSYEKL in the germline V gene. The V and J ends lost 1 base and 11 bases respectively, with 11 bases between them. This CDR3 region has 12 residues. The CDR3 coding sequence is TGCGCCAGCAGCCAAGTGGCAGGGAGGGCTTTCTTT. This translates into CASSQVAGRAFF.

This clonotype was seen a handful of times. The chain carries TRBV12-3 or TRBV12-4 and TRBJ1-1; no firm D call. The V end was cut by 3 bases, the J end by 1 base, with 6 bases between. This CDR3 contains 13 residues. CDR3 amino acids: CASSFPGNTEAFF. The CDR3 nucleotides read TGTGCCAGCAGTTTTCCGGGGAACACTGAAGCTTTCTTT.

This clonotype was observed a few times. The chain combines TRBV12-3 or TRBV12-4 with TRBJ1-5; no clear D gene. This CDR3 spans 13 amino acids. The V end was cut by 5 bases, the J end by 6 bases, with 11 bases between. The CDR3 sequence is CASSPRTVQPQHF. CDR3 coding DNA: TGTGCCAGCAGTCCCAGGACGGTTCAGCCCCAGCATTTT.

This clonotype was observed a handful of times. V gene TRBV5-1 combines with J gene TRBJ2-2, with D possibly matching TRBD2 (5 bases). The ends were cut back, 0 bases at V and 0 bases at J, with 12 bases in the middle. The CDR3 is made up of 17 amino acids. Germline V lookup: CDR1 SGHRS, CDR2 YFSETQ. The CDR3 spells CASSLAVGRANTGELFF. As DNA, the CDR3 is TGCGCCAGCAGCTTGGCCGTCGGGCGGGCGAACACCGGGGAGCTGTTTTTT.

The CDR3 sequence: CASRGGQGFTDTQYF. The DNA for the CDR3 is TGTGCCAGCAGAGGGGGACAGGGGTTCACAGATACGCAGTATTTT. The rearrangement uses TRBV28 and TRBJ2-3; 10 bases fit TRBD1. This CDR3 region has 15 residues. Per germline, CDR1 MDHEN and CDR2 SYDVKM. The ends lost 6 bases at V and 2 bases at J; junction bases unmatched: 5.

In nucleotides, the CDR3 is TGTGCCAGCAGTGGGGGCCAAGAGACCCAGTACTTC. This encodes CASSGGQETQYF. The gene calls are TRBV28 and TRBJ2-5; D is possibly TRBD1 or TRBD2 (5 bases each). Germline values: CDR1 MDHEN, CDR2 SYDVKM. V lost 5 bases and J 1 base, leaving 5 bases between the germline ends. The CDR3 consists of 12 residues.

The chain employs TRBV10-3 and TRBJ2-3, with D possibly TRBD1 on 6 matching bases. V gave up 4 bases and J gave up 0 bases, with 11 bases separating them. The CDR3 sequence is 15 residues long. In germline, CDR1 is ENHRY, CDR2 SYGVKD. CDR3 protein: CAISGQDTSTDTQYF. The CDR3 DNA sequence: TGTGCCATCAGTGGACAGGACACAAGCACAGATACGCAGTATTTT.

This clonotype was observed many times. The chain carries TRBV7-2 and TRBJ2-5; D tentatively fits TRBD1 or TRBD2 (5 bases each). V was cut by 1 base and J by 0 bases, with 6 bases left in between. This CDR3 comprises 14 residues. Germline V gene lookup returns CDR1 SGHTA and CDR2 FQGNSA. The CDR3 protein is CASSLGGYQETQYF. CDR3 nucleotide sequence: TGTGCCAGCAGCTTAGGGGGGTACCAAGAGACCCAGTACTTC.

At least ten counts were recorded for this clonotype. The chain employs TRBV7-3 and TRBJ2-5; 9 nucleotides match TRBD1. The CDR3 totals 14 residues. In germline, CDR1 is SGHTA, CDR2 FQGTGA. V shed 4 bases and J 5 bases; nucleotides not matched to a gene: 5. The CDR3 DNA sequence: TGTGCCAGCAGCTGGGGGGGACAGGGTGAGACCCAGTACTTC. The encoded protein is CASSWGGQGETQYF.

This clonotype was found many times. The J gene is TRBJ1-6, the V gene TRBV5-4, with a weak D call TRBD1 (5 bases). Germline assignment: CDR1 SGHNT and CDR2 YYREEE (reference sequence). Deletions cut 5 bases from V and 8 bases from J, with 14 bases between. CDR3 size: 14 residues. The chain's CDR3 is CASSSQVGHSPLHF. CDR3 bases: TGTGCCAGCAGTTCTCAGGTGGGACATTCACCCCTCCACTTT.

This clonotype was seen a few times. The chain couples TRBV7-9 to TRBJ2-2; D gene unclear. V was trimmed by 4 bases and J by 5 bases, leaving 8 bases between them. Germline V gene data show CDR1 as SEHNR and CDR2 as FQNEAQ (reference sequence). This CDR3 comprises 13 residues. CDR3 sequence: CASSSMATGELFF. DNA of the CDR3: TGTGCCAGCAGCTCGATGGCGACCGGGGAGCTGTTTTTT.

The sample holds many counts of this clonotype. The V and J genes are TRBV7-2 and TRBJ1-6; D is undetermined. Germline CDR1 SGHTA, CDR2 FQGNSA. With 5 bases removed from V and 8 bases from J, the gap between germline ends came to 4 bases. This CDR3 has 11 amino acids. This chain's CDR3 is CASSLDSPLHF. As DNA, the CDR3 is TGTGCCAGCAGCCTGGATTCACCCCTCCACTTT.

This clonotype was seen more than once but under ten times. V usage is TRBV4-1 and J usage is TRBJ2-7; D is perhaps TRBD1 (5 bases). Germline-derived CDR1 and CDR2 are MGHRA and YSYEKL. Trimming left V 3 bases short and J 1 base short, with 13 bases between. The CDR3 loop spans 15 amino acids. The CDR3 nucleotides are TGCGCCAGCAGCCAGGAACTGGGGCTATCCTACGAGCAGTACGTC. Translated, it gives CASSQELGLSYEQYV.

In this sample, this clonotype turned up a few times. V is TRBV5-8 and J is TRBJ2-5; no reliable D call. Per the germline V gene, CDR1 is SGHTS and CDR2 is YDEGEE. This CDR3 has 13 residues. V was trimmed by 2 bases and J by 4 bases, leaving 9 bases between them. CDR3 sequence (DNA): TGTGCCAGCAGCTTTGGGGAACGAGAGACCCAGTACTTC. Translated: CASSFGERETQYF.

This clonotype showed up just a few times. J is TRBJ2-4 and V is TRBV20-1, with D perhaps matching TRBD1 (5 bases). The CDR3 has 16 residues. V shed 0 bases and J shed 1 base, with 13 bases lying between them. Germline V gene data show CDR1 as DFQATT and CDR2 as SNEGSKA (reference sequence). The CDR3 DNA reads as TGCAGTGCTAGAGATCAGGGCACTTTGGCCAAAAACATTCAGTACTTC. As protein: CSARDQGTLAKNIQYF.

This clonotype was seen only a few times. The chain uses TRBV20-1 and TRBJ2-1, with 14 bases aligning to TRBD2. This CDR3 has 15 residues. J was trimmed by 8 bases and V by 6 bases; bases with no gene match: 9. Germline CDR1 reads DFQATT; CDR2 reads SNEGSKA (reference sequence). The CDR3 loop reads CSAATSGGAGDEQFF. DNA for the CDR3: TGCAGTGCCGCGACTAGCGGGGGGGCCGGGGATGAGCAGTTCTTC.

CDR3 sequence (DNA): TGTGCCAGCAGCTTGAGGGGGTCTACTCAGCCCCAGCATTTT. Its protein is CASSLRGSTQPQHF. The chain employs TRBV11-2 and TRBJ1-5, with D maybe TRBD1 (6 bases). Germline assignment: CDR1 SGHAT and CDR2 FQNNGV. Trimming left V 3 bases short and J 6 bases short, with 12 bases between. The CDR3 runs 14 residues.

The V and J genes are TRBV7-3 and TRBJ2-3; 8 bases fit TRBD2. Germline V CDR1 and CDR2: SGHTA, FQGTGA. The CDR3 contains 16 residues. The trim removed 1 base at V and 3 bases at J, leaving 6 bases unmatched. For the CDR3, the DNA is TGTGCCAGCAGCTTAAGCCGCGGGGGGCGGACAGATACGCAGTATTTT. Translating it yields CASSLSRGGRTDTQYF.

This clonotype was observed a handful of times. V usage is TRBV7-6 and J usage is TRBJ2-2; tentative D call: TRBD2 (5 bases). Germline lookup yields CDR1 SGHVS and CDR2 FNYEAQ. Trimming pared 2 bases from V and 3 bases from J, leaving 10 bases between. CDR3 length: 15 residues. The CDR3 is CASSLFKGDTGELFF. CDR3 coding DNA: TGTGCCAGCAGCTTATTCAAGGGAGACACCGGGGAGCTGTTTTTT.

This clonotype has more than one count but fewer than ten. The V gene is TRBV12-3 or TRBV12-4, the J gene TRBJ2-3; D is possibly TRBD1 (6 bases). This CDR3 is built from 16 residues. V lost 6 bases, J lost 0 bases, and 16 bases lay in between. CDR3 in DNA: TGTGCCAGCAGGTCAGACAGGCCACCTAGCACAGATACGCAGTATTTT. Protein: CASRSDRPPSTDTQYF.

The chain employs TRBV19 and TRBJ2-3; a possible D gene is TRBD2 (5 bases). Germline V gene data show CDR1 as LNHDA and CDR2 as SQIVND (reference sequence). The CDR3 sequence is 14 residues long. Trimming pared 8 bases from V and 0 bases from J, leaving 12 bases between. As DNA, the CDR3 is TGTGCCAGTGGTCAGAGGACTAGCACAGATACGCAGTATTTT. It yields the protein CASGQRTSTDTQYF. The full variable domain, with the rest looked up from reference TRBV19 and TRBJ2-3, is DGGITQSPKYLFRKEGQNVTLSCEQNLNHDAMYWYRQDPGQGLRLIYYSQIVNDFQKGDIAEGYSVSREKKESFPLTVTSAQKNPTAFYLCASGQRTSTDTQYFGPGTRLTVL.

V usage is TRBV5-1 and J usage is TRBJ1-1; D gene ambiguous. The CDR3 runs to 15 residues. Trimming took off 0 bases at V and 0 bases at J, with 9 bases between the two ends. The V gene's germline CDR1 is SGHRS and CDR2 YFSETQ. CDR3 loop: CASSLEVEMNTEAFF. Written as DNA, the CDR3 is TGCGCCAGCAGCTTGGAGGTGGAGATGAACACTGAAGCTTTCTTT.

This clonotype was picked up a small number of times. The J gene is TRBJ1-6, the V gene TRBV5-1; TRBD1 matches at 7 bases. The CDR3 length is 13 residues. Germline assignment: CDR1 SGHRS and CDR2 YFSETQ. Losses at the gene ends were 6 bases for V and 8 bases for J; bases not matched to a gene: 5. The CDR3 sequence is CASTSQGDSPLHF. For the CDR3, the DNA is TGCGCCAGCACGAGCCAGGGGGATTCACCCCTCCACTTT. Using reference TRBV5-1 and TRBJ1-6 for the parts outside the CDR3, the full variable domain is KAGVTQTPRYLIKTRGQQVTLSCSPISGHRSVSWYQQTPGQGLQFLFEYFSETQRNKGNFPGRFSGRQFSNSRSEMNVSTLELGDSALYLCASTSQGDSPLHFGNGTRLTVT.

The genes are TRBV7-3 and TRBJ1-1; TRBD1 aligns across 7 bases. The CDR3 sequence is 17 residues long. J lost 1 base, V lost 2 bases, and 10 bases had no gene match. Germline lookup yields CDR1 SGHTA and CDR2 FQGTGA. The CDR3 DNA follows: TGTGCCAGCAGCTTATCGGCCAGGGGGATAGGGAACACTGAAGCTTTCTTT. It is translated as CASSLSARGIGNTEAFF.

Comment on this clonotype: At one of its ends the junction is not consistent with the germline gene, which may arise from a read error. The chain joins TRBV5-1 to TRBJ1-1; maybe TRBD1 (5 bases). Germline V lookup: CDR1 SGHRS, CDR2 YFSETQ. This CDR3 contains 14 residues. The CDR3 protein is CDSSIFRADTEAFF. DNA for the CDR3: TGCGACAGCAGCATATTCAGGGCTGACACTGAAGCTTTCTTT.

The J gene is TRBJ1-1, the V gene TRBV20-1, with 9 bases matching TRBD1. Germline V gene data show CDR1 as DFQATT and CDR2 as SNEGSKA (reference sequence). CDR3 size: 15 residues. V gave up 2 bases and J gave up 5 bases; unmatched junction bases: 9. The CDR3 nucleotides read TGCAGTGCTAGAAGGGTAGGACAGGGGTGGACTGAAGCTTTCTTT. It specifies CSARRVGQGWTEAFF.